The clone carrying this TCR beta chain was detected only once. The antigen is undetermined. Germline V gene sequence: CDR1 MNHNY, CDR2 SVGAGI (reference sequence). Unmatched junction bases numbered 5, after V lost 2 bases and J lost 0 bases. CDR3 size: 16 residues. Free of recent acute infections or vaccinations, the donors were healthy HIV-negative adults. Several immunoSEQ 96-well plates shared each subset's DNA, each plate a replicate. The repertoire was sequenced with immunoSEQ multiplex PCR; TCRdb's copy has only in-frame clones and lacks some. There are approximately 110,000 clones in the sample; more than 65% occur only once, and just under 25% lies in the top ten. The sample originates from a study of shared clonotypes between healthy human individuals. Study-wide findings and caveats: Donor clonotype sharing was expected to depend on sequencing depth. With a few donors compared, around 5% of naive CD4 clonotypes were shared.

The TCR was taken from a woman in her thirties in good health. This sequence joins TRBV6-6 and TRBJ2-7; 9 bases match TRBD2. Sequenced: memory CD8+ T cells sorted from blood. As for subset: CD45RO+ cells pooled with CCR7-negative TemRA cells. DNA for the CDR3: TGTGCCAGCAGTTACCGCCTTAGCGGGAGCTCCTACGAGCAGTACTTC. This translates into CASSYRLSGSSYEQYF.